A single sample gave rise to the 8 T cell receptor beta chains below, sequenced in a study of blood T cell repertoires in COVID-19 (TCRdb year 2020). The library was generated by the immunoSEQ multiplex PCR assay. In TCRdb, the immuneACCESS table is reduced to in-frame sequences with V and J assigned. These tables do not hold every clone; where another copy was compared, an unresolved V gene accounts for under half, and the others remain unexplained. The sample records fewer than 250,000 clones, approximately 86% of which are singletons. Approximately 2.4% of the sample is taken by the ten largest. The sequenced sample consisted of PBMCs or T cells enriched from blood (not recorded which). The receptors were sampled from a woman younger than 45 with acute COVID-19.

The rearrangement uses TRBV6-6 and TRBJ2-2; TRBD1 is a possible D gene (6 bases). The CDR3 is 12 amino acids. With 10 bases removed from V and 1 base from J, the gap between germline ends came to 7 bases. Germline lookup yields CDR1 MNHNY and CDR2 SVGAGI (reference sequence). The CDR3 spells CATGVNTGELFF. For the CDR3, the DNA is TGTGCCACAGGGGTGAACACCGGGGAGCTGTTTTTT.

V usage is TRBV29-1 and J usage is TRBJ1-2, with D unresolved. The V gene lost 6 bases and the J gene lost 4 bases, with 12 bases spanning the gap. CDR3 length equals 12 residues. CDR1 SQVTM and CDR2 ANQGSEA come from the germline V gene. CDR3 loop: CSVPLSPYGYTF. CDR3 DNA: TGCAGCGTCCCACTGAGCCCCTATGGCTACACCTTC.

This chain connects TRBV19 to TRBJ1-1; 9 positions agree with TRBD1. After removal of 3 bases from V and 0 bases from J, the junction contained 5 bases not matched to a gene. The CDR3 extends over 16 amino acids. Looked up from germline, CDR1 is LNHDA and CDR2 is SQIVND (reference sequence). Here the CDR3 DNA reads TGTGCCAGTAGTATTTTGGGACAGGGAATGAACACTGAAGCTTTCTTT. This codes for CASSILGQGMNTEAFF.

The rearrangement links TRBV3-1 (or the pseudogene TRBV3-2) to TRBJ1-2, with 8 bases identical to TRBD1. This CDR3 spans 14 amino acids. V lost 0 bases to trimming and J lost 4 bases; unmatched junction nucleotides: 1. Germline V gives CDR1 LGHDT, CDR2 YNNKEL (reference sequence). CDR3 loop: CASSQEDRAYGYTF. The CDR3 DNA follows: TGTGCCAGCAGCCAAGAGGACAGGGCCTATGGCTACACCTTC.

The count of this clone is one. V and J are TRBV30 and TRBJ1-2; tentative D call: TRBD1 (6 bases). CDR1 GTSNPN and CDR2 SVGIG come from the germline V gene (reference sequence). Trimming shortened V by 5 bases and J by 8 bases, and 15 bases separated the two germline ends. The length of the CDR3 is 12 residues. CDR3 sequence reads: CAWAQGTGGYTF. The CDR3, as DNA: TGTGCCTGGGCACAGGGAACTGGCGGCTACACCTTC.

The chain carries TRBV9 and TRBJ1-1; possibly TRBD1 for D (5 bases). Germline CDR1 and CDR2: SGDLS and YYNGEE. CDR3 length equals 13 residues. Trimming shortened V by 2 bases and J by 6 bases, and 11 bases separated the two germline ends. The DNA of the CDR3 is TGTGCCAGCAGCGTGGACATTTTTGCTGAAGCTTTCTTT. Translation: CASSVDIFAEAFF.

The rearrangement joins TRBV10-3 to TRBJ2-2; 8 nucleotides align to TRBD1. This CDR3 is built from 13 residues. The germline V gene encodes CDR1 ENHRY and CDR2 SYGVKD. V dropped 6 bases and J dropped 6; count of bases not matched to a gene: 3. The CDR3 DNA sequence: TGTGCCATCAGCACGGACAGGGCCGGGGAGCTGTTTTTT. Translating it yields CAISTDRAGELFF.

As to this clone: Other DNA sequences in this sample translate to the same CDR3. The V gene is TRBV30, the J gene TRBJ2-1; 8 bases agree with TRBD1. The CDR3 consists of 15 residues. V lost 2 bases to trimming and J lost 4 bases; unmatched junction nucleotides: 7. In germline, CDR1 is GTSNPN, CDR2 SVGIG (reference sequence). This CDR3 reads CAWSLGQGPYNEQFF. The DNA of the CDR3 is TGTGCCTGGAGTCTCGGACAGGGACCATACAATGAGCAGTTCTTC.